This entry lists 28 T cell receptor beta chains sequenced from one sample in a study of memory B cells and T cells in multiple sclerosis. The table came from immunoSEQ multiplex PCR; TCRdb's copy has only in-frame clones and leaves some out. The sample has roughly 30,000 clones, about 82% seen once. These receptors have no identified antigens. Separate sequencing covered autoproliferating (CFSE-dim) and non-proliferating (CFSE-high) T cells from stimulus-free culture. Roughly 5x10^7 CFSE-labeled PBMCs were cultured less than nine days unstimulated, then replicate wells were pooled. The source material was PBMCs from blood kept in culture. The receptors come from a human donor with multiple sclerosis.

V gene TRBV19 combines with J gene TRBJ2-2, with TRBD1 matching 7 bases. Trimming at V came to 6 bases and at J to 0 bases, leaving 7 bases not matched to a gene. This CDR3 spans 16 amino acids. Germline CDR1 reads LNHDA; CDR2 reads SQIVND (reference sequence). The DNA of the CDR3 is TGTGCCAGTAGGAAAGGGGGCCAGGCGAACACCGGGGAGCTGTTTTTT. Encoded protein: CASRKGGQANTGELFF.

This chain uses TRBV28 with TRBJ2-3; D perhaps matches TRBD1 (6 bases). Germline V gene lookup returns CDR1 MDHEN and CDR2 SYDVKM. The V gene lost 3 bases and the J gene lost 5 bases, with 21 bases spanning the gap. The CDR3 runs 17 residues. The CDR3 DNA reads TGTGCCAGCAGTTTCCCCGGATCTCTTACAGGGAGAGATACGCAGTATTTT. Residues: CASSFPGSLTGRDTQYF.

This chain connects TRBV7-9 to TRBJ2-5, with 9 positions matching TRBD2. The end of the DNA aligns better with TRBJ2-7, so the J call may be wrong. This CDR3 spans 15 amino acids. Germline lookup yields CDR1 SEHNR and CDR2 FQNEAQ (reference sequence). This CDR3 is CASSPPTSGSYEQYF. CDR3 sequence (DNA): TGTGCCAGCAGCCCCCCGACTAGCGGCTCCTACGAGCAGTACTTC.

Details on this clone: Other DNA sequences in this sample translate to the same CDR3. The rearrangement joins TRBV9 to TRBJ2-5; 11 bases align to TRBD2. Germline V gene sequence: CDR1 SGDLS, CDR2 YYNGEE. The CDR3 spans 15 residues. J gave up 1 base and V 5 bases, and 4 bases lay outside the gene matches. This CDR3 reads CASSSLAGGQETQYF. The CDR3 bases are TGTGCCAGCAGTTCTCTAGCGGGGGGCCAAGAGACCCAGTACTTC. Drawing the rest from reference TRBV9 and TRBJ2-5, the complete variable domain is DSGVTQTPKHLITATGQRVTLRCSPRSGDLSVYWYQQSLDQGLQFLIQYYNGEERAKGNILERFSAQQFPDLHSELNLSSLELGDSALYFCASSSLAGGQETQYFGPGTRLLVL.

The chain is built from TRBV7-3 and TRBJ2-1; 7 bases align to TRBD2. CDR3 size: 15 residues. Germline V gene sequence: CDR1 SGHTA, CDR2 FQGTGA. Losses at the gene ends were 6 bases for V and 0 bases for J; bases not matched to a gene: 5. CDR3 sequence: CASSASGTSYNEQFF. In DNA, the CDR3 is TGTGCCAGCAGTGCAAGCGGGACCTCCTACAATGAGCAGTTCTTC.

This clone showed up just a few times. The CDR3 DNA sequence: TGTGCCAGCAGCTTACTACAGGGAAGCGAGCAGTACTTC. Encoded protein: CASSLLQGSEQYF. The rearrangement links TRBV7-3 to TRBJ2-7; D possibly corresponds to TRBD1 (6 bases). Trimming took off 2 bases at V and 6 bases at J, with 11 bases between the two ends. Germline lookup yields CDR1 SGHTA and CDR2 FQGTGA. The CDR3 runs 13 residues. Together with reference TRBV7-3 and TRBJ2-7, the CDR3 gives the full variable domain: GAGVSQTPSNKVTEKGKYVELRCDPISGHTALYWYRQSLGQGPEFLIYFQGTGAADDSGLPNDRFFAVRPEGSVSTLKIQRTERGDSAVYLCASSLLQGSEQYFGPGTRLTVT.

The chain employs TRBV4-1 and TRBJ2-3; TRBD1 matches at 9 bases. V gave up 0 bases and J gave up 2 bases; unmatched junction bases: 6. This CDR3 is built from 17 residues. CDR1 and CDR2 from the germline V gene are MGHRA and YSYEKL. CDR3: CASSQEGGTGFTDTQYF. The CDR3 region has the DNA TGCGCCAGCAGCCAAGAGGGAGGGACAGGGTTCACAGATACGCAGTATTTT.

This chain links TRBV5-4 with TRBJ2-6; no reliable D call. The CDR3 contains 16 residues. Germline CDR1 reads SGHNT; CDR2 reads YYREEE (reference sequence). The V end was cut by 4 bases, the J end by 2 bases, with 13 bases between. DNA of the CDR3: TGTGCCAGCAGCCCCCTTGGTGCGGCTGGGGCCAACGTCCTGACTTTC. It specifies CASSPLGAAGANVLTF. Together with reference TRBV5-4 and TRBJ2-6, the CDR3 gives the full variable domain: ETGVTQSPTHLIKTRGQQVTLRCSSQSGHNTVSWYQQALGQGPQFIFQYYREEENGRGNFPPRFSGLQFPNYSSELNVNALELDDSALYLCASSPLGAAGANVLTFGAGSRLTVL.

The V gene is TRBV5-1, the J gene TRBJ1-1; unclear D gene. The CDR3 is 12 amino acids. Per germline, CDR1 SGHRS and CDR2 YFSETQ. The germline V and J ends were trimmed by 0 bases and 6 bases, with 6 bases remaining between them. The CDR3 bases are TGCGCCAGCAGCTTGGGGACCCCTGAAGCTTTCTTT. It codes for CASSLGTPEAFF.

This rearrangement joins TRBV5-4 to TRBJ1-2; 11 bases map to TRBD1. Germline lookup yields CDR1 SGHNT and CDR2 YYREEE (reference sequence). The CDR3 spans 16 residues. V lost 0 bases and J lost 2; bases outside the gene matches: 3. The CDR3 is CASSLGGTGGNYGYTF. As DNA, the CDR3 is TGTGCCAGCAGCTTGGGGGGGACAGGGGGAAACTATGGCTACACCTTC. The full variable domain, in which reference TRBV5-4 and TRBJ1-2 provide the parts outside the CDR3, is ETGVTQSPTHLIKTRGQQVTLRCSSQSGHNTVSWYQQALGQGPQFIFQYYREEENGRGNFPPRFSGLQFPNYSSELNVNALELDDSALYLCASSLGGTGGNYGYTFGSGTRLTVV.

The chain recombines TRBV5-8 with TRBJ1-5; D gene uncertain. Germline assignment: CDR1 SGHTS and CDR2 YDEGEE. V dropped 4 bases and J dropped 1 base, with 9 bases sitting between them. The CDR3 covers 14 residues. The CDR3 sequence is CASSLDISNQPQHF. CDR3 sequence (DNA): TGTGCCAGCAGCCTCGACATAAGCAATCAGCCCCAGCATTTT.

In this sample, this clone turned up a few times. The chain recombines TRBV18 with TRBJ2-5; tentatively, D is TRBD1 (7 bases). V was trimmed by 6 bases and J by 3 bases, leaving 14 bases between them. CDR1 is KGHSH and CDR2 is LQKENI in the germline V gene. The CDR3 is 14 amino acids. For the CDR3, the DNA is TGTGCCAGCTCGCGGGGACAGCCTAAAGAGACCCAGTACTTC. Amino acids: CASSRGQPKETQYF.

The genes are TRBV19 and TRBJ1-2, with TRBD1 matching 10 bases. Germline CDR1 and CDR2: LNHDA and SQIVND (reference sequence). V shed 4 bases, J shed 7 bases, and the junction held 6 bases outside the gene matches. The CDR3 contains 14 residues. CDR3 residues: CASSTTGGTGGYTF. The CDR3 nucleotides read TGTGCCAGTAGTACGACAGGGGGCACCGGTGGCTACACCTTC.

This chain joins TRBV6-5 and TRBJ1-2, with 10 bases fitting TRBD1. CDR1 MNHEY and CDR2 SVGAGI come from the germline V gene. The trim removed 9 bases at V and 8 bases at J, leaving 15 bases unmatched. CDR3 length: 15 residues. The CDR3 sequence: CASKTGGGSPGGYTF. CDR3 coding DNA: TGTGCCAGTAAGACAGGGGGCGGTTCACCGGGAGGCTACACCTTC.

The chain is built from TRBV5-1 and TRBJ2-1, with 8 bases lining up with TRBD2. The CDR3 extends over 16 amino acids. Germline V gene sequence: CDR1 SGHRS, CDR2 YFSETQ. V lost 1 base, J lost 4 bases, and 7 bases stayed unmatched. Written as DNA, the CDR3 is TGCGCCAGCAGCTTGATTGCGGGGGGCTTATACAATGAGCAGTTCTTC. Translated: CASSLIAGGLYNEQFF. The full variable domain, completed using reference TRBV5-1 and TRBJ2-1, is KAGVTQTPRYLIKTRGQQVTLSCSPISGHRSVSWYQQTPGQGLQFLFEYFSETQRNKGNFPGRFSGRQFSNSRSEMNVSTLELGDSALYLCASSLIAGGLYNEQFFGPGTRLTVL.

This chain uses TRBV10-3 with TRBJ2-3; 9 nucleotides align to TRBD2. The CDR3 is 12 amino acids. Germline V gene lookup returns CDR1 ENHRY and CDR2 SYGVKD. With 9 bases clipped from V and 6 bases from J, the junction kept 4 bases outside the gene matches. CDR3 residues: CAIKAGGDTQYF. The CDR3 nucleotides are TGTGCCATAAAAGCGGGAGGCGATACGCAGTATTTT.

CDR3 region: CASSLVTGYSNQPQHF. CDR3 DNA sequence: TGTGCCAGCAGTTTGGTGACAGGCTATAGCAATCAGCCCCAGCATTTT. The rearrangement uses TRBV28 and TRBJ1-5; D perhaps matches TRBD1 (6 bases). Trimming pared 3 bases from V and 0 bases from J, leaving 12 bases between. CDR3 length: 16 amino acids. CDR1 and CDR2 (germline): MDHEN, SYDVKM.

V gene TRBV7-6 combines with J gene TRBJ2-7; the match to TRBD2 covers 13 bases. In germline, CDR1 is SGHVS, CDR2 FNYEAQ. There are 15 residues in the CDR3. V was clipped by 5 bases and J by 4 bases; unmatched bases: 5. The CDR3 spells CASSLRLAGGYEQYF. Written as DNA, the CDR3 is TGTGCCAGCAGCCTAAGACTAGCGGGAGGTTACGAGCAGTACTTC. Combining the CDR3 with reference TRBV7-6 and TRBJ2-7 gives the whole variable domain GAGVSQSPRYKVTKRGQDVALRCDPISGHVSLYWYRQALGQGPEFLTYFNYEAQQDKSGLPNDRFSAERPEGSISTLTIQRTEQRDSAMYRCASSLRLAGGYEQYFGPGTRLTVT.

This clone has just one count. V is TRBV19 and J is TRBJ2-1; no clear D gene. Germline V CDR1 and CDR2: LNHDA, SQIVND (reference sequence). V was shortened by 1 base and J by 4 bases, with 5 bases between the two germline ends. The CDR3 is 13 residues long. The CDR3 is CASSIARYNEQFF. For the CDR3, the DNA is TGTGCCAGTAGTATAGCCCGATACAATGAGCAGTTCTTC. The full variable domain, its missing parts supplied by reference TRBV19 and TRBJ2-1, is DGGITQSPKYLFRKEGQNVTLSCEQNLNHDAMYWYRQDPGQGLRLIYYSQIVNDFQKGDIAEGYSVSREKKESFPLTVTSAQKNPTAFYLCASSIARYNEQFFGPGTRLTVL.

This clone was recorded only once. The chain couples TRBV19 to TRBJ1-1, with 8 bases that match TRBD1. CDR3 length equals 12 residues. Germline CDR1 LNHDA, CDR2 SQIVND (reference sequence). The V and J ends lost 4 bases and 8 bases, in that order; junction bases with no gene match: 3. As DNA, the CDR3 is TGTGCCAGTAGTAGGAGGACAGGGGAAGCTTTCTTT. This translates into CASSRRTGEAFF.

The chain combines TRBV13 with TRBJ2-3; a weak D match, TRBD1 (5 bases). Germline CDR1 reads PRHDT; CDR2 reads FYEKMQ (reference sequence). V lost 0 bases and J lost 4, with 11 bases in between. CDR3 length: 15 amino acids. The CDR3 nucleotides are TGTGCCAGCAGCTTAGGGACAGATTACTCAGATACGCAGTATTTT. It is translated as CASSLGTDYSDTQYF.

V is TRBV18 and J is TRBJ1-1; tentatively, D is TRBD1 (5 bases). Trimming removed 3 bases from V and 0 bases from J, with 8 bases in between. Germline loops: CDR1 KGHSH, CDR2 LQKENI. CDR3 size: 14 residues. The CDR3 sequence: CASSPGTLNTEAFF. CDR3 DNA: TGTGCCAGCTCACCCGGGACCTTGAACACTGAAGCTTTCTTT.

The CDR3 sequence is CASSLRGDAEAFF. The CDR3, as DNA: TGTGCCAGTAGTCTCAGAGGGGACGCTGAAGCTTTCTTT. The rearrangement joins TRBV19 to TRBJ1-1, with D possibly being TRBD1 (5 bases). The V end was cut by 5 bases, the J end by 6 bases, with 13 bases between. The CDR3 has 13 amino acids. Germline CDR1 is LNHDA and CDR2 is SQIVND (reference sequence). Filled out from reference TRBV19 and TRBJ1-1, the complete variable domain reads DGGITQSPKYLFRKEGQNVTLSCEQNLNHDAMYWYRQDPGQGLRLIYYSQIVNDFQKGDIAEGYSVSREKKESFPLTVTSAQKNPTAFYLCASSLRGDAEAFFGQGTRLTVV.

Concerning this clone: An end of the junction differs from the germline gene, which may be a read error. The chain couples TRBV2 to TRBJ2-1; TRBD2 agrees at 8 bases. This CDR3 is built from 20 residues. Germline V gene lookup returns CDR1 SNHLY and CDR2 FYNNEI. The CDR3 spells CASSEGPRVGGDYLYNEQFF. The CDR3 region has the DNA TGTGCCAGCAGCGAAGGTCCACGGGTCGGGGGGGACTACCTATACAATGAGCAGTTCTTC.

This clone has more than one count but fewer than ten. V usage is TRBV11-3 and J usage is TRBJ1-1; the match to TRBD1 covers 9 bases. CDR1 is SGHNT, CDR2 YENEEA, per germline. Trimming took 1 base from V and 1 from J; bases not matched to a gene: 1. This CDR3 is built from 15 residues. The CDR3 reads CASSLGTGANTEAFF. The CDR3 nucleotides are TGTGCCAGCAGCTTAGGGACAGGGGCGAACACTGAAGCTTTCTTT.

This clone was observed a few times. The V gene is TRBV6-5, the J gene TRBJ2-3; D is uncertain. V was shortened by 9 bases and J by 1 base, with 14 bases between the two germline ends. Germline loops: CDR1 MNHEY, CDR2 SVGAGI. The CDR3 spans 14 residues. The CDR3 reads CASSVLEGTDTQYF. The CDR3 DNA sequence: TGTGCCAGTTCGGTCCTTGAGGGCACAGATACGCAGTATTTT.

V is TRBV13 and J is TRBJ2-2; TRBD1 aligns across 9 bases. J gave up 6 bases and V 2 bases, and 7 bases lay outside the gene matches. This CDR3 spans 16 amino acids. Germline CDR1 PRHDT, CDR2 FYEKMQ (reference sequence). For the CDR3, the DNA is TGTGCCAGCAGCTTACTCGGGGGACAGGGAGCCGGGGAGCTGTTTTTT. Protein sequence: CASSLLGGQGAGELFF.

The chain is built from TRBV7-2 and TRBJ1-6; D gene ambiguous. The CDR3 runs to 12 residues. Trimming removed 3 bases from V and 6 bases from J, with 3 bases in between. Germline V gene lookup returns CDR1 SGHTA and CDR2 FQGNSA. The CDR3 bases are TGTGCCAGCAGCTTGGGTAATTCACCCCTCCACTTT. Its protein is CASSLGNSPLHF.